This T cell receptor (beta chain) was identified in a study of monozygotic twins with cystic fibrosis. Study observations and caveats: Unrelated CF individuals shared fewer identical clonotypes than monozygotic CF twins.

The table came from immunoSEQ multiplex PCR; TCRdb's copy has only in-frame clones and leaves some out. The sample has 30,000 or so clones, more than 55% seen once. Remarks on this clone: What it binds is unknown.

The CDR3 is made up of 16 amino acids. In germline, CDR1 is SGHTS, CDR2 YDEGEE. The ends lost 5 bases at V and 4 bases at J; junction bases unmatched: 7. Specimen: blood. This clonotype was sampled from a girl between 5 and 17 years old with cystic fibrosis. The chain is built from TRBV5-8 and TRBJ2-5, with 14 positions matching TRBD2. CDR3 DNA sequence: TGTGCCAGCAGTCCAGGGACTAGCGGGAGTTCAGAGACCCAGTACTTC. It yields the protein CASSPGTSGSSETQYF.